This record covers a single T cell receptor (beta chain). Its target is unknown. These data come from a study of post-analysis software for immune sequencing data. Study-wide points: With TRBV5-6, TRBV5-1 and TRBV20-1 included, a handful of TRBV segments were more frequent in patients than in controls.

Built from TCR beta cDNA, the libraries had unique molecular identifiers in them. TCRdb re-derived calls from the PCR reads in MiXCR, one entry per CDR3 protein. The sample has hundreds of thousands of distinct CDR3 sequences; approximately 53% are singletons. V lost 5 bases and J lost 15; bases outside the gene matches: 7. CDR1 MGHDK and CDR2 SYGVNS come from the germline V gene. The CDR3 runs to 11 residues. This TCR derives from a girl aged 10-17 years with multiple sclerosis. Sequenced input: blood. This chain connects TRBV25-1 to TRBJ2-1; the match to TRBD1 covers 7 bases. The chain's CDR3 is CASSRDRVSFF. The DNA of the CDR3 is TGTGCCAGCAGTAGAGACAGGGTTTCGTTCTTC.